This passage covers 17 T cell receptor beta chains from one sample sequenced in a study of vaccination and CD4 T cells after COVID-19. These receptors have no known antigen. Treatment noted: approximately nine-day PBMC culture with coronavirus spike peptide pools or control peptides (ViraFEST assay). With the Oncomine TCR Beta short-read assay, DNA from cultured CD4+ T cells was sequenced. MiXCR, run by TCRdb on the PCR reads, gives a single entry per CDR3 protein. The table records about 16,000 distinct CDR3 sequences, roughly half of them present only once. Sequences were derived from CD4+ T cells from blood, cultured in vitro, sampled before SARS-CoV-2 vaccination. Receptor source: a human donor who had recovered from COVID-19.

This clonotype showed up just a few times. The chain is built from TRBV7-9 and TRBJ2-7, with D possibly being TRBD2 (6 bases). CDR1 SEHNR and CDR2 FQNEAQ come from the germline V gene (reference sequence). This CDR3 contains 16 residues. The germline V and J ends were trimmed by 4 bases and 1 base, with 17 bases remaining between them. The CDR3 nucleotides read TGTGCCAGCAGCTCAGCACGGGGGAGAGGATCCTACGAGCAGTACTTC. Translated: CASSSARGRGSYEQYF.

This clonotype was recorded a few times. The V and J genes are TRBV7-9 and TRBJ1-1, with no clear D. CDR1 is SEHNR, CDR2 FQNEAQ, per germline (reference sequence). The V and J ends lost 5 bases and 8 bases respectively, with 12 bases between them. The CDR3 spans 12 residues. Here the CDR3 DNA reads TGTGCCAGCAGCCCCCACCGGGCAGAAGCTTTCTTT. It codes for CASSPHRAEAFF.

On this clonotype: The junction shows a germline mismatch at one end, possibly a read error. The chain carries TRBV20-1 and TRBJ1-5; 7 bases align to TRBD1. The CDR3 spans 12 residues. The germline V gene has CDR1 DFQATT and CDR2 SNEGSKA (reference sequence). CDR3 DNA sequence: TGCAGTGCCATTGACAGGGATCAGTCCCAGCATTTT. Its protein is CSAIDRDQSQHF.

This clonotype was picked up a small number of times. The CDR3 loop reads CASRNPKDRGDYGYTF. CDR3 DNA: TGTGCCAGCAGAAACCCTAAGGACAGGGGAGACTATGGCTACACCTTC. The chain has TRBV6-1 and TRBJ1-2; TRBD1 matches 9 bases. Per the germline V gene, CDR1 is MNHNS and CDR2 is SASEGT. The V segment lost 6 bases and the J segment 3 bases; nucleotides outside the gene matches: 11. This CDR3 spans 16 amino acids.

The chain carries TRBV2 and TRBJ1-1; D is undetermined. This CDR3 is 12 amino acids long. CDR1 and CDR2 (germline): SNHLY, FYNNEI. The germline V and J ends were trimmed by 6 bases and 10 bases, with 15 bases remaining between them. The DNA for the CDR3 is TGTGCCAGCAGCCGAATACTTCGGGGAGCTTTCTTT. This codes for CASSRILRGAFF.

The CDR3 sequence is CASSQTLGVNSPLHF. The CDR3 DNA sequence: TGTGCCAGCAGCCAGACCCTGGGGGTTAATTCACCCCTCCACTTT. The chain uses TRBV14 and TRBJ1-6; maybe TRBD1 (5 bases). V was cut by 3 bases and J by 6 bases, with 12 bases left in between. Germline V gives CDR1 SGHDN, CDR2 FVKESK. The CDR3 runs 15 residues.

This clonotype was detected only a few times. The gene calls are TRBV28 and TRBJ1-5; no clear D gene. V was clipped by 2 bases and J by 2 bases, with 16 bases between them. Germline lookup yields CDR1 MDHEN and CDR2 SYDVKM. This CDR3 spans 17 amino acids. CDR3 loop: CASSLRSWAGGNQPQHF. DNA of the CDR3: TGTGCCAGCAGTTTACGCTCTTGGGCAGGCGGCAATCAGCCCCAGCATTTT.

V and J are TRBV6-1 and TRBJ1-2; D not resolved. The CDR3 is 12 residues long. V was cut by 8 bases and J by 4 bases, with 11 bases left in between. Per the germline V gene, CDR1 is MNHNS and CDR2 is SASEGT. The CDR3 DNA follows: TGTGCCAGCTTAACCGGAGCCTATGGCTACACCTTC. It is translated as CASLTGAYGYTF.

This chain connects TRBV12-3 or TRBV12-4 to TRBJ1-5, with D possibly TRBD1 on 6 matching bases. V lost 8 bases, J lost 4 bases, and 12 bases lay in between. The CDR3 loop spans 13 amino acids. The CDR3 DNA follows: TGTGCCAGCCGGATAACAGGGAATCAGCCCCAGCATTTT. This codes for CASRITGNQPQHF.

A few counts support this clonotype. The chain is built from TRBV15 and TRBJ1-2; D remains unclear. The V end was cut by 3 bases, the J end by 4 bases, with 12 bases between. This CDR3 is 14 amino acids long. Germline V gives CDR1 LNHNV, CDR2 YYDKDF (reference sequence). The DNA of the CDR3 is TGTGCCACCAGCAGGCCGATGGCGGCCTATGGCTACACCTTC. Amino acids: CATSRPMAAYGYTF.

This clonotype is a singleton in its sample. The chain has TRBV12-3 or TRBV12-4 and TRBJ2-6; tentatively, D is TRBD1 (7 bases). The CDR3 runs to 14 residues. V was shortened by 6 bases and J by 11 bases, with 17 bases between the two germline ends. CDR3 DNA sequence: TGTGCCAGCAGCCCGACAGGGAGGAACTACGTCCTGACTTTC. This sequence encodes CASSPTGRNYVLTF.

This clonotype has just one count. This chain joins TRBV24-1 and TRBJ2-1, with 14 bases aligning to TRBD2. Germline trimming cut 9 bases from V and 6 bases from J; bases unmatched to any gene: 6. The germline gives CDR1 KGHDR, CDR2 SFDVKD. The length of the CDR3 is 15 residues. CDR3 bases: TGTGCCACCGCCGGACTAGCGGGAGGTCGCAATGAGCAGTTCTTC. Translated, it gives CATAGLAGGRNEQFF.

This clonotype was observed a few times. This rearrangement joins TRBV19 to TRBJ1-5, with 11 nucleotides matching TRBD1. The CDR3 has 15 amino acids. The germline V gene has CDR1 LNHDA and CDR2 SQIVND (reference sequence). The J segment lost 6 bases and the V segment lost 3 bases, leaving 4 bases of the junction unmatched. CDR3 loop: CASSIGQGAGQPQHF. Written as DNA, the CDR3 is TGTGCCAGTAGTATCGGACAGGGGGCGGGTCAGCCCCAGCATTTT.

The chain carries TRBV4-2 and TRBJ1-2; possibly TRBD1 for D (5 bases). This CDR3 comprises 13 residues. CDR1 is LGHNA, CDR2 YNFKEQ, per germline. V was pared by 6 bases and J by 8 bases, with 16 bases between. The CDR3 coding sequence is TGTGCCAGCAGGGGGGAGGGCGAAAGGGGCTACACCTTC. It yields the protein CASRGEGERGYTF.

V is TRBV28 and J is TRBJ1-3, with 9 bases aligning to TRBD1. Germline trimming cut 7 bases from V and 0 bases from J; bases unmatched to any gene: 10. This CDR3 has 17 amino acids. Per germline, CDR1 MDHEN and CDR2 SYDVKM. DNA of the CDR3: TGTGCCAGCAATAAACAGGGGGCCCACTCCTCTGGAAACACCATATATTTT. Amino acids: CASNKQGAHSSGNTIYF. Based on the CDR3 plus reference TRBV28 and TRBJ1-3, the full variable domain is DVKVTQSSRYLVKRTGEKVFLECVQDMDHENMFWYRQDPGLGLRLIYFSYDVKMKEKGDIPEGYSVSREKKERFSLILESASTNQTSMYLCASNKQGAHSSGNTIYFGEGSWLTVV.

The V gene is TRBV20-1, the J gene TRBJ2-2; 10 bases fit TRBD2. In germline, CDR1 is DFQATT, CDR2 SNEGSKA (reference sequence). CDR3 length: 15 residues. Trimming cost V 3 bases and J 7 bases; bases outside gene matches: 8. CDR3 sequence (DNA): TGCAGTGCTAGGGTGACCGGGACTAGCGTCGGGGAGCTGTTTTTT. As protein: CSARVTGTSVGELFF.

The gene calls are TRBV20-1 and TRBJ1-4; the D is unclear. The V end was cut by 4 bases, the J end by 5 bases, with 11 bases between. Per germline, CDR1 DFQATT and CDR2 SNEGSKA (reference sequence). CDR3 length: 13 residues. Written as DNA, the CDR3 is TGCAGTGCTACCCAGGACGGGAATGAAAAACTGTTTTTT. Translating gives CSATQDGNEKLFF.